This T cell receptor (beta chain) was sequenced in a study of cytomegalovirus exposure and HLA in healthy donors. Using immunoSEQ multiplex PCR, the repertoire was profiled, and TCRdb retains in-frame clones only, with some absent. Among roughly 330,000 clones listed, around 90% were seen once. The germline CDR1 and CDR2 sequences are LGHNA and YNFKEQ. The CDR3 is made up of 15 amino acids. V shed 5 bases and J 6 bases; nucleotides not matched to a gene: 7. The TCR was taken from a woman in her thirties in good health and CMV-seropositive. The chain joins TRBV4-2 to TRBJ1-2; 12 nucleotides agree with TRBD1. Specimen: PBMCs. CDR3: CASSNRDRGRDGYTF. The CDR3 DNA sequence: TGTGCCAGCAGCAACCGGGACAGGGGGCGGGATGGCTACACCTTC.